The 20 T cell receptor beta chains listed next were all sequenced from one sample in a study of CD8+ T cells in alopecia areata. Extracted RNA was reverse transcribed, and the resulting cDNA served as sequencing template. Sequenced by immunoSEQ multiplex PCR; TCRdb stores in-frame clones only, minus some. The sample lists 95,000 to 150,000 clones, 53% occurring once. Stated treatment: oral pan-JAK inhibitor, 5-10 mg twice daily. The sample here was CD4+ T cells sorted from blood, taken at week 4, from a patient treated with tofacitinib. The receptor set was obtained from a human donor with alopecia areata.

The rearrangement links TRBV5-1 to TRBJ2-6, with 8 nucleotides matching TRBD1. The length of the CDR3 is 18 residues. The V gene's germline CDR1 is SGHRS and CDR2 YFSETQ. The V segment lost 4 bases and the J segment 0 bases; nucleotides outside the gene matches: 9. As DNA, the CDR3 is TGCGCCAGCAGCCGCTGGACAGGGCCAGGCTCTGGGGCCAACGTCCTGACTTTC. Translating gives CASSRWTGPGSGANVLTF.

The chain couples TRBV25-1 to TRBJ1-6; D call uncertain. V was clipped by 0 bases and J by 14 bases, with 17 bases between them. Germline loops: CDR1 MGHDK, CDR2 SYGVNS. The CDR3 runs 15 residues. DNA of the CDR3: TGTGCCAGCAGTGAATATTCCGCGGCTCTAGCCTCCCTCCACTTT. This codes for CASSEYSAALASLHF.

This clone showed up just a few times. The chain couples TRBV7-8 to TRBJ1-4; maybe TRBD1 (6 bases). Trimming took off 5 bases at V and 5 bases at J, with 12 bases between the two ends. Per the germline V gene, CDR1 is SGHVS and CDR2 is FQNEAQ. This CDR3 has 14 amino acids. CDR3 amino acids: CASSLGQWNEKLFF. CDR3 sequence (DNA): TGTGCCAGCAGCCTCGGACAGTGGAATGAAAAACTGTTTTTT.

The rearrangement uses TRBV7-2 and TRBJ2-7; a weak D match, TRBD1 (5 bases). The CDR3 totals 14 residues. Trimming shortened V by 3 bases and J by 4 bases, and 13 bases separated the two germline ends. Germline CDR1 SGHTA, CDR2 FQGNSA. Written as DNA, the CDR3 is TGTGCCAGCAGCTTGATGCAGGGTAATTACGAGCAGTACTTC. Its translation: CASSLMQGNYEQYF.

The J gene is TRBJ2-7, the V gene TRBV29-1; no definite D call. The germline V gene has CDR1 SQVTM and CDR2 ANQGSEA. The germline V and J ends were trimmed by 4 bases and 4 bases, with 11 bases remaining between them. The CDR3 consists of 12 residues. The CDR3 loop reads CSVGQIGYEQYF. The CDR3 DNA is TGCAGCGTTGGTCAGATAGGGTACGAGCAGTACTTC.

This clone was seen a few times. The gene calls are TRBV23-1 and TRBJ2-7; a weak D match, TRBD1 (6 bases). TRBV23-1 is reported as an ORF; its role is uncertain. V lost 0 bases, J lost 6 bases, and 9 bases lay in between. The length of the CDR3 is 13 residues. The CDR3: CASSQSPRGEQYF. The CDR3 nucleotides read TGCGCCAGCAGTCAATCCCCCAGGGGCGAGCAGTACTTC.

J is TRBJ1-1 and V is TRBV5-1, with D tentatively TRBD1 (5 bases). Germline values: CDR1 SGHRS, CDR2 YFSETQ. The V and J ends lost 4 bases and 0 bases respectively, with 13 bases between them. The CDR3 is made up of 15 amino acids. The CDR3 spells CASSQTTVMNTEAFF. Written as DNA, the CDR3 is TGCGCCAGCAGCCAAACGACAGTTATGAACACTGAAGCTTTCTTT.

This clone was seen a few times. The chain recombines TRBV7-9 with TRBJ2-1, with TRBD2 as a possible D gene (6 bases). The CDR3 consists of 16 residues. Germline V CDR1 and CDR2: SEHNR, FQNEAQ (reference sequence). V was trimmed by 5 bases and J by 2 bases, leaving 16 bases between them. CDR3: CASSRARDSAYNEQFF. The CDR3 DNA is TGTGCCAGCAGCCGGGCCCGGGACTCGGCCTACAATGAGCAGTTCTTC.

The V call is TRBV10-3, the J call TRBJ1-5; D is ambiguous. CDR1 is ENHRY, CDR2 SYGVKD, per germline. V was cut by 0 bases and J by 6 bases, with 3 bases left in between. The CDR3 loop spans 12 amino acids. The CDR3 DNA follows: TGTGCCATCAGTGAGTCGACTCAGCCCCAGCATTTT. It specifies CAISESTQPQHF.

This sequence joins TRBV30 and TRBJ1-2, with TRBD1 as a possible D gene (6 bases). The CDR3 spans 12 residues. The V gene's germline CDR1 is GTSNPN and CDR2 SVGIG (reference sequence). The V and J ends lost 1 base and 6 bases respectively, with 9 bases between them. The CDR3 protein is CAWSGTADGYTF. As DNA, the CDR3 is TGTGCCTGGAGTGGGACAGCTGATGGCTACACCTTC.

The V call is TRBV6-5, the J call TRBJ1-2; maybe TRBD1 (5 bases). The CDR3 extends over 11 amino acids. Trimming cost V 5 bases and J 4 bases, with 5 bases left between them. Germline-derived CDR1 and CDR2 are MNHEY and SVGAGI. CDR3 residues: CASSGGYGYTF. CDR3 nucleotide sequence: TGTGCCAGCAGTGGGGGCTATGGCTACACCTTC.

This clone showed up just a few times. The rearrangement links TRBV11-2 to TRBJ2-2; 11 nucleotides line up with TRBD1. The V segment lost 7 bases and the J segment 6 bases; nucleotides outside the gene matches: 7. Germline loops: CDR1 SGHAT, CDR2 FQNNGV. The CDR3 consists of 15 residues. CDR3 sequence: CASKRPGQGAGELFF. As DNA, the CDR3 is TGTGCCAGCAAGCGACCGGGACAGGGGGCCGGGGAGCTGTTTTTT.

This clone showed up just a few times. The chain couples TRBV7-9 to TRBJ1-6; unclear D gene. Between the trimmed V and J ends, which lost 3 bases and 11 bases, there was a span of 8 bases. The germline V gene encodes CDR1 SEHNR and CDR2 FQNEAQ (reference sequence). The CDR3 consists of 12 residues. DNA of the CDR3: TGTGCCAGCAGCTTCGATCAGCCACCCCTCCACTTT. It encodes CASSFDQPPLHF.

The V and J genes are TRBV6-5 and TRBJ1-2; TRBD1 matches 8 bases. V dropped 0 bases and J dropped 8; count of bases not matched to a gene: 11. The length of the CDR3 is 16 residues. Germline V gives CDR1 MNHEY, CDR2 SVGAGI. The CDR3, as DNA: TGTGCCAGCAGTTACTCCCTACTAATGACAGGGGAAGGCTACACCTTC. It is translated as CASSYSLLMTGEGYTF.

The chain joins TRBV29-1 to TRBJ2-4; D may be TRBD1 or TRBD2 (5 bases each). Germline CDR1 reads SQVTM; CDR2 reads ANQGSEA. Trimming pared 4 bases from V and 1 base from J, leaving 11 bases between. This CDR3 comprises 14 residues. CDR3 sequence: CSVGGKLAKNIQYF. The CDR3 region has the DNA TGCAGCGTTGGGGGGAAGCTTGCCAAAAACATTCAGTACTTC.

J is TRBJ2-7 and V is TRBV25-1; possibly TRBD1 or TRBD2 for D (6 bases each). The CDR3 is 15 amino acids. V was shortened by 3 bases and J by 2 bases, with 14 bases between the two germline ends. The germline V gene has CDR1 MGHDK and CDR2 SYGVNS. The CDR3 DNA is TGTGCCAGCAGTGAGCCCGGGGGCCTCCCCTACGAGCAGTACTTC. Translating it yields CASSEPGGLPYEQYF.

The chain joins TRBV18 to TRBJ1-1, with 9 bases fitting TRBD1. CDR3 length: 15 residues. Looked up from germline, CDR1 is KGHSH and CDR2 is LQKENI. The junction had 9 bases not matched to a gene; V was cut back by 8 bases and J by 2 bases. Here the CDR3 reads CASAVGQGGNTEAFF. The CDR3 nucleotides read TGTGCCAGCGCCGTGGGACAGGGAGGCAACACTGAAGCTTTCTTT. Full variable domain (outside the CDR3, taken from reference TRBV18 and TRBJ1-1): NAGVMQNPRHLVRRRGQEARLRCSPMKGHSHVYWYRQLPEEGLKFMVYLQKENIIDESGMPKERFSAEFPKEGPSILRIQQVVRGDSAAYFCASAVGQGGNTEAFFGQGTRLTVV.

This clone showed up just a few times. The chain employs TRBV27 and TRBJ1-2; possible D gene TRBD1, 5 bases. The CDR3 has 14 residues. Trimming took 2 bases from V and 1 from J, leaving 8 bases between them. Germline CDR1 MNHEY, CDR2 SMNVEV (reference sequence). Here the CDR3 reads CASSLRGRNYGYTF. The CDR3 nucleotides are TGTGCCAGCAGTTTAAGGGGACGTAACTATGGCTACACCTTC.

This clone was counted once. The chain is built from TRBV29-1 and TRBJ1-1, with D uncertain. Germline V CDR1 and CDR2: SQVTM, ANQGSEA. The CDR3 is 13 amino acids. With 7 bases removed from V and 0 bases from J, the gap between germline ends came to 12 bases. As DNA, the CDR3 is TGCAGCGGGGAGGACTGGGTGAACACTGAAGCTTTCTTT. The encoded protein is CSGEDWVNTEAFF.

CDR3 sequence: CASGPGTGSNEKLFF. The DNA of the CDR3 is TGTGCTAGTGGCCCCGGGACAGGGAGTAATGAAAAACTGTTTTTT. J is TRBJ1-4 and V is TRBV12-5; TRBD1 matches at 9 bases. With 6 bases clipped from V and 4 bases from J, the junction kept 6 bases outside the gene matches. This CDR3 comprises 15 residues. Germline assignment: CDR1 LGHNT and CDR2 FRNRAP.